This T cell receptor beta chain comes out of a study of shared clonotypes between healthy human individuals. Study-wide findings and caveats: Represented diversity (both genetic and exposure-history) was limited by the small number of donors. Clonotype sharing levels among donors were expected to vary with sequencing depth. A generally larger estimated richness was seen in naive subsets than in memory subsets.

A word on this clone: Its antigen is not identified.

Sequenced by immunoSEQ multiplex PCR; TCRdb stores in-frame clones only, minus some. The profile shows 2 million to 2.5 million clones, more than 90% of them singletons. The CDR3 spans 12 residues. Germline CDR1 is ENHRY and CDR2 is SYGVKD. The J segment lost 3 bases and the V segment lost 10 bases, leaving 3 bases of the junction unmatched. This chain uses TRBV10-3 with TRBJ2-1; 7 nucleotides align to TRBD2. Input material: naive CD4+ T cells sorted from blood. Subset indicated: CD45RA+ positively selected. This TCR was sampled from a man between 18 and 35 years old in good health. CDR3 region: CATGDYYNEQFF. DNA for the CDR3: TGTGCCACGGGGGACTACTACAATGAGCAGTTCTTC.